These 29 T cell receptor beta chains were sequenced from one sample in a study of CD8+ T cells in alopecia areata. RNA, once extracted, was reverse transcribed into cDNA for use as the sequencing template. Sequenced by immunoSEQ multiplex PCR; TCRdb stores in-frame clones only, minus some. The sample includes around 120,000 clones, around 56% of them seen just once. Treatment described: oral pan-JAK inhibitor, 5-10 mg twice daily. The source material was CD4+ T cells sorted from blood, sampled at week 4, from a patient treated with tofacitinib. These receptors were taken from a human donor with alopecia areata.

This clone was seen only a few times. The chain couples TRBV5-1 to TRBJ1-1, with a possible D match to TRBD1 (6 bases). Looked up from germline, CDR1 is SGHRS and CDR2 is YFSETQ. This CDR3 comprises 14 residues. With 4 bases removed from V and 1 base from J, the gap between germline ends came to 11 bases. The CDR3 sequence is CASSQGGRNTEAFF. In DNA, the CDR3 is TGCGCCAGCAGCCAAGGGGGACGGAACACTGAAGCTTTCTTT. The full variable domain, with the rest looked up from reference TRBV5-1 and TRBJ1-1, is KAGVTQTPRYLIKTRGQQVTLSCSPISGHRSVSWYQQTPGQGLQFLFEYFSETQRNKGNFPGRFSGRQFSNSRSEMNVSTLELGDSALYLCASSQGGRNTEAFFGQGTRLTVV.

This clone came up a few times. In DNA, the CDR3 is TGTGCCAGCAGTCGGGAGCGGGAAAAACTGTTTTTT. It specifies CASSREREKLFF. This chain joins TRBV7-2 and TRBJ1-4; D unresolved. CDR1 SGHTA and CDR2 FQGNSA come from the germline V gene. V was shortened by 6 bases and J by 8 bases, with 10 bases between the two germline ends. This CDR3 has 12 amino acids.

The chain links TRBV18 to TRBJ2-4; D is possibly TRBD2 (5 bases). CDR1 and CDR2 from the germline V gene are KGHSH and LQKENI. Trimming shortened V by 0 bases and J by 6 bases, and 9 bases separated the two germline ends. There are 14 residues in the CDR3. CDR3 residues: CASSPPGVINIQYF. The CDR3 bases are TGTGCCAGCTCACCACCGGGAGTGATAAACATTCAGTACTTC. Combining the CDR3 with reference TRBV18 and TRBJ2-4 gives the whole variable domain NAGVMQNPRHLVRRRGQEARLRCSPMKGHSHVYWYRQLPEEGLKFMVYLQKENIIDESGMPKERFSAEFPKEGPSILRIQQVVRGDSAAYFCASSPPGVINIQYFGAGTRLSVL.

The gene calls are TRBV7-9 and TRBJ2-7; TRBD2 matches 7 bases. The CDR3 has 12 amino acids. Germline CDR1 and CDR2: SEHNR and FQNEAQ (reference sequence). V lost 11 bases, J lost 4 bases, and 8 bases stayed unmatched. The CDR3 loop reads CAVGSSGYEQYF. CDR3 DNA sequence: TGTGCCGTAGGGTCTAGCGGTTACGAGCAGTACTTC.

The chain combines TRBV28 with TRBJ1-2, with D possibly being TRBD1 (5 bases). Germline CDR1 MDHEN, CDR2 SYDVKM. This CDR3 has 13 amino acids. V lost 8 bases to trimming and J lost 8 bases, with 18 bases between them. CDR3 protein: CASHRHGARGYTF. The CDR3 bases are TGTGCCAGCCACCGACATGGGGCGCGCGGCTACACCTTC.

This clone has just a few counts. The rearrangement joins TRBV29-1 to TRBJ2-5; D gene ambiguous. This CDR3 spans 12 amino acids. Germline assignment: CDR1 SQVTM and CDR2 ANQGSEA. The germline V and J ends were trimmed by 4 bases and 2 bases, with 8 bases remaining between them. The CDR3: CSVGRRQETQYF. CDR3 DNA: TGCAGCGTTGGGCGGCGACAAGAGACCCAGTACTTC.

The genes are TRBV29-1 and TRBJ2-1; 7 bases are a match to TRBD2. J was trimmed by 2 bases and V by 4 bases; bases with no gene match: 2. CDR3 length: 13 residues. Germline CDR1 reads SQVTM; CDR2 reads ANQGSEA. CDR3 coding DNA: TGCAGCGTTGGAGGGAGGGCCTACAATGAGCAGTTCTTC. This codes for CSVGGRAYNEQFF.

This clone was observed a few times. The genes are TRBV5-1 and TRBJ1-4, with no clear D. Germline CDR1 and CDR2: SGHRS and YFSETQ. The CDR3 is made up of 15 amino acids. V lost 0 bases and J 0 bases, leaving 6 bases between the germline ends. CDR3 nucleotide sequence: TGCGCCAGCAGCTTGGACGCCTCAACTAATGAAAAACTGTTTTTT. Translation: CASSLDASTNEKLFF.

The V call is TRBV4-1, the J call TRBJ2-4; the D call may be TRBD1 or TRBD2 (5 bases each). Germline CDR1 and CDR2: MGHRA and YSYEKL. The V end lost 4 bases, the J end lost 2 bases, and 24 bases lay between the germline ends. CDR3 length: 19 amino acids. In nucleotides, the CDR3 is TGCGCCAGCAGCCTTGTACCAAGGGACGTCCGTCGAACCAAAAACATTCAGTACTTC. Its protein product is CASSLVPRDVRRTKNIQYF.

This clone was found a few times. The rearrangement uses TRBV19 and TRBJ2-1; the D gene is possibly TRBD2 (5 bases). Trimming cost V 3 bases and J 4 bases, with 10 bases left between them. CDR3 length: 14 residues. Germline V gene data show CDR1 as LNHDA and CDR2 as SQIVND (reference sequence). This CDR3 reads CASSISALYNEQFF. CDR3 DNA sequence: TGTGCCAGTAGTATTAGCGCACTATACAATGAGCAGTTCTTC.

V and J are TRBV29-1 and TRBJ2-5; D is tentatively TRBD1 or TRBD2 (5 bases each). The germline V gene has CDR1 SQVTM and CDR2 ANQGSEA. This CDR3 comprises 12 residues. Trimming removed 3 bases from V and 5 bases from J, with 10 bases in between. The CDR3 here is CSVEKGTETQYF. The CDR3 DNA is TGCAGCGTTGAGAAGGGGACGGAGACCCAGTACTTC.

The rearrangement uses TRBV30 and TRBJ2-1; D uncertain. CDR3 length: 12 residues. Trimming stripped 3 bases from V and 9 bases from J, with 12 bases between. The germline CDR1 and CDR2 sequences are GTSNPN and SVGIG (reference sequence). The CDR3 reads CAWRARWVEQFF. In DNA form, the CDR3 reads TGTGCCTGGAGGGCTAGGTGGGTTGAGCAGTTCTTC. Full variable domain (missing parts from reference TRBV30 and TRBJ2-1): SQTIHQWPATLVQPVGSPLSLECTVEGTSNPNLYWYRQAAGRGLQLLFYSVGIGQISSEVPQNLSASRPQDRQFILSSKKLLLSDSGFYLCAWRARWVEQFFGPGTRLTVL.

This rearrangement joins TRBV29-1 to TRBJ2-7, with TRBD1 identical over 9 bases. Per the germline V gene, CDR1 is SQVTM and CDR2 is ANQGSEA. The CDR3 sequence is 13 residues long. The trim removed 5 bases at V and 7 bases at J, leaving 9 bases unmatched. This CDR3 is CSVSPGTGQEQYF. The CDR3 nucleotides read TGCAGCGTTTCCCCCGGGACAGGGCAAGAGCAGTACTTC.

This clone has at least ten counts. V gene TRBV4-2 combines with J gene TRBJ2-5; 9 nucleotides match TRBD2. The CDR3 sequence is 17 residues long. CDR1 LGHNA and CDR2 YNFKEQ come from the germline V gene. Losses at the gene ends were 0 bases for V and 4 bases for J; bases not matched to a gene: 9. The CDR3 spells CASSQDWGAGGRETQYF. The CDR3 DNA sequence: TGTGCCAGCAGCCAAGATTGGGGAGCGGGAGGAAGAGAGACCCAGTACTTC.

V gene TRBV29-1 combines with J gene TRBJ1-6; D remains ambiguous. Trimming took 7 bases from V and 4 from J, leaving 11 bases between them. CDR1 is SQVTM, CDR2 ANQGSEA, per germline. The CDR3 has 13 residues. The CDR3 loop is CSALSDYNSPLHF. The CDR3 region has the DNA TGCAGCGCTTTGAGTGATTATAATTCACCCCTCCACTTT.

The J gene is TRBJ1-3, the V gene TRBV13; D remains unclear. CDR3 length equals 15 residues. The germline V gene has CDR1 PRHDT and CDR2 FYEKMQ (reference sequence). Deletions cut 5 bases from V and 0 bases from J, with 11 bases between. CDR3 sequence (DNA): TGTGCCAGCAGCGTGTCCGGGAGCTCTGGAAACACCATATATTTT. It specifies CASSVSGSSGNTIYF.

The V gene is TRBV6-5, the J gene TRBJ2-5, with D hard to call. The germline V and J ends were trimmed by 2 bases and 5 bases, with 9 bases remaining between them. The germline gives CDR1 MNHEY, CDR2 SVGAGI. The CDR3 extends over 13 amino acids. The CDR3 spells CASSYGPGETQYF. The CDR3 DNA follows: TGTGCCAGCAGTTACGGTCCTGGGGAGACCCAGTACTTC.

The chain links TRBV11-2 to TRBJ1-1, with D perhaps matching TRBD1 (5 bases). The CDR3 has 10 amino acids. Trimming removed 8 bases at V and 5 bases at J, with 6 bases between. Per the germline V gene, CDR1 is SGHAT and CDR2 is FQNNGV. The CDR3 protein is CASGGTEAFF. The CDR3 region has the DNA TGTGCCAGCGGGGGTACTGAAGCTTTCTTT.

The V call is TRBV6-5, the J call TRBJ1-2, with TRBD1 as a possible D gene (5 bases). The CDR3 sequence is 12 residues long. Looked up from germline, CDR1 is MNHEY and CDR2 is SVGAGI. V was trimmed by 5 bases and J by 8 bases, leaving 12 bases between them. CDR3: CASSGTRAGYTF. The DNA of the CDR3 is TGTGCCAGCAGTGGGACGCGTGCCGGCTACACCTTC.

This CDR3 is CASSGTTGTGEFF. The CDR3 DNA is TGCGCCAGCAGCGGCACGACTGGGACAGGGGAGTTCTTC. The J gene is TRBJ2-1, the V gene TRBV5-1; 10 bases align to TRBD1. CDR3 length: 13 residues. The V and J ends lost 4 bases and 14 bases, in that order; junction bases with no gene match: 9. Germline loops: CDR1 SGHRS, CDR2 YFSETQ.

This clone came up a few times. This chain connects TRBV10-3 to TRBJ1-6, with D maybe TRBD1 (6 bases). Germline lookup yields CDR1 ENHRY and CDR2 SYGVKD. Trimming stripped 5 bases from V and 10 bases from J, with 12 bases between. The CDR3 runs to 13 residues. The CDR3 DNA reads TGTGCCATCAGTTTGACAGGAGAATCACCCCTCCACTTT. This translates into CAISLTGESPLHF.

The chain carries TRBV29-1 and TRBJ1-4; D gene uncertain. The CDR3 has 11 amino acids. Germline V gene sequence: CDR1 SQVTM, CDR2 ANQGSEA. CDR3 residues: CCSTAGEKLFF. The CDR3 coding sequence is TGCTGCTCAACGGCGGGTGAAAAACTGTTTTTT.

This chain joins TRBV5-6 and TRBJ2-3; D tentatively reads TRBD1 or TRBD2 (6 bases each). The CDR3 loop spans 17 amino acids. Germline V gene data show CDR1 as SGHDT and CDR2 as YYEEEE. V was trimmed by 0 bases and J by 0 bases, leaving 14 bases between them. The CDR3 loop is CASSLETRGPSTDTQYF. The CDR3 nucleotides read TGTGCCAGCAGCTTGGAAACTCGGGGGCCGAGCACAGATACGCAGTATTTT.

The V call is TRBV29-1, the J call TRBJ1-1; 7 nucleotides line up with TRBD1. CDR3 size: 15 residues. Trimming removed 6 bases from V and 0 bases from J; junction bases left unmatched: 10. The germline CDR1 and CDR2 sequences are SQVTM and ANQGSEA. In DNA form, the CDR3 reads TGCAGCGTCGACCGGGACAGTTTCATGAACACTGAAGCTTTCTTT. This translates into CSVDRDSFMNTEAFF.

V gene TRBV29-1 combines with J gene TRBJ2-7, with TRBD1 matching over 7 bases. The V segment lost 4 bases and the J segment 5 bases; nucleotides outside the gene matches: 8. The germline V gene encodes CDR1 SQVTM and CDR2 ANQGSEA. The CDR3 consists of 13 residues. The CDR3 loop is CSVALTGAHEQYF. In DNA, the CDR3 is TGCAGCGTTGCCCTCACAGGGGCACACGAGCAGTACTTC.

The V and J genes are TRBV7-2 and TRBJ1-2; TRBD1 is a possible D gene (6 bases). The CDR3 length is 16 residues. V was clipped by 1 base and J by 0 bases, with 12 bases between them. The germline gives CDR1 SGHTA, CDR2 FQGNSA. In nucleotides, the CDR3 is TGTGCCAGCAGCTTAGGTGGACAGAGAGCTAACTATGGCTACACCTTC. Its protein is CASSLGGQRANYGYTF.

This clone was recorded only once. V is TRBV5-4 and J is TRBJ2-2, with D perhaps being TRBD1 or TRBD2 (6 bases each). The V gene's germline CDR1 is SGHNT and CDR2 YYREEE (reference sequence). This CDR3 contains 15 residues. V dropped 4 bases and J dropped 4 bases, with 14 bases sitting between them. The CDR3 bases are TGTGCCAGCAGCACAGGGACTGTCCTCACCGGGGAGCTGTTTTTT. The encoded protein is CASSTGTVLTGELFF. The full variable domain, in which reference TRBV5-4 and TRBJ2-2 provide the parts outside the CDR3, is ETGVTQSPTHLIKTRGQQVTLRCSSQSGHNTVSWYQQALGQGPQFIFQYYREEENGRGNFPPRFSGLQFPNYSSELNVNALELDDSALYLCASSTGTVLTGELFFGEGSRLTVL.

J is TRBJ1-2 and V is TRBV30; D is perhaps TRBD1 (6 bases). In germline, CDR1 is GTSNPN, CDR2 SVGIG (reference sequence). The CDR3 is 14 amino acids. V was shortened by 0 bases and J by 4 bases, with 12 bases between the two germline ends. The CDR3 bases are TGTGCCTGGAGTGTGGGGGGGGCCAGCTATGGCTACACCTTC. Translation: CAWSVGGASYGYTF.

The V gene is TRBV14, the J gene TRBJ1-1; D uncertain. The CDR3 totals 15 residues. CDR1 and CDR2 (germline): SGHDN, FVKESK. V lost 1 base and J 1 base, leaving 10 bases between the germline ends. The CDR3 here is CASSQGFRGNTEAFF. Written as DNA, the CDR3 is TGTGCCAGCAGCCAAGGTTTCCGGGGGAACACTGAAGCTTTCTTT.